This TCR beta chain was sequenced in a study of STAT5B mutations in CD4+ large granular lymphocyte leukemia. General observations from the study: Less than 30% of private leukemic clonotypes occurred rarely in other patients' non-leukemic repertoires.

Control samples were healthy donors' buffy coats. This CDR3 region has 18 residues. J was trimmed by 4 bases and V by 3 bases; bases with no gene match: 18. In regard to this clone: Its specificity is unknown.

Sequencing was performed with immunoSEQ multiplex PCR; in TCRdb, only in-frame clones are kept and a portion is missing. The table has around 24,000 clones, 72% seen once. The sample taken for sequencing was CD4+ T cells from blood buffy coats. The receptor comes from a human donor in good health. The V and J genes are TRBV5-3 and TRBJ1-2; 7 nucleotides match TRBD1. TRBV5-3 is given ORF status, its function remaining uncertain. The CDR3 DNA reads TGTGCCAGAAGCTCAACCCCGGGACAGATGAGAGTGTTCTATGGCTACACCTTC. Its translation: CARSSTPGQMRVFYGYTF.